Shown below are 17 T cell receptor beta chains from a single sample sequenced in a study of CD8 T cells in ankylosing spondylitis. TCRdb passed the 5' RACE reads through MiXCR, listing each CDR3 protein once. The top ten clones hold approximately 0.61% of a sample with 200,000 to 300,000 distinct CDR3 sequences, 20% to 30% of them seen once. The source material was blood, either unsorted or a sorted T cell fraction (not recorded which). These receptors were obtained from a male donor with ankylosing spondylitis or in good health (not recorded which).

This clonotype occurred many times. This chain uses TRBV20-1 with TRBJ2-3, with 13 bases identical to TRBD2. Trimming at V came to 7 bases and at J to 4 bases, leaving 8 bases not matched to a gene. The germline gives CDR1 DFQATT, CDR2 SNEGSKA (reference sequence). CDR3 length equals 15 residues. Here the CDR3 reads CSVPTSGGASDTQYF. The CDR3 coding sequence is TGCAGTGTCCCAACTAGCGGGGGGGCATCAGATACGCAGTATTTT.

At least ten counts were recorded for this clonotype. The V gene is TRBV6-5, the J gene TRBJ2-1, with D uncertain. The V and J ends lost 4 bases and 6 bases respectively, with 4 bases between them. CDR1 and CDR2 (germline): MNHEY, SVGAGI. This CDR3 is built from 11 residues. CDR3 amino acids: CASSFANEQFF. Written as DNA, the CDR3 is TGTGCCAGCAGTTTCGCCAATGAGCAGTTCTTC.

This clonotype has just one count. This chain joins TRBV12-3 or TRBV12-4 and TRBJ2-3; 11 bases are a match to TRBD1. The V gene end was trimmed by 5 bases and the J gene end by 4 bases; junction bases not matched to a gene: 5. The CDR3 spans 15 residues. Here the CDR3 reads CASSPRTGGADTQYF. In DNA form, the CDR3 reads TGTGCCAGCAGTCCCAGGACAGGGGGCGCAGATACGCAGTATTTT.

This clonotype was recorded many times. The chain joins TRBV27 to TRBJ1-1; D not resolved. This CDR3 is built from 13 residues. Per the germline V gene, CDR1 is MNHEY and CDR2 is SMNVEV (reference sequence). Deletions cut 5 bases from V and 3 bases from J, with 10 bases between. The CDR3 loop reads CASSRHGDTEAFF. DNA for the CDR3: TGTGCCAGCAGTCGACACGGAGACACTGAAGCTTTCTTT.

This clonotype has more than one count but fewer than ten. This sequence joins TRBV3-1 and TRBJ2-5; D uncertain. Germline V gene lookup returns CDR1 LGHDT and CDR2 YNNKEL (reference sequence). Trimming removed 1 base at V and 5 bases at J, with 5 bases between. The CDR3 length is 12 residues. The CDR3 sequence is CASSQVFETQYF. The CDR3 DNA reads as TGTGCCAGCAGCCAAGTCTTCGAGACCCAGTACTTC.

This clonotype has only a few counts. This chain uses TRBV29-1 with TRBJ2-3; 7 positions agree with TRBD1. The CDR3 is 13 amino acids. J lost 1 base, V lost 8 bases, and 6 bases had no gene match. The germline V gene encodes CDR1 SQVTM and CDR2 ANQGSEA. The CDR3 loop reads CSLEGQGTDTQYF. DNA of the CDR3: TGCAGCCTGGAAGGACAGGGCACAGATACGCAGTATTTT.

The V gene is TRBV6-5, the J gene TRBJ2-5; D gene unclear. In germline, CDR1 is MNHEY, CDR2 SVGAGI. The CDR3 consists of 14 residues. V gave up 2 bases and J gave up 4 bases, with 11 bases separating them. In DNA form, the CDR3 reads TGTGCCAGCAGTTACCCCCGGTCCCCAGAGACCCAGTACTTC. It encodes CASSYPRSPETQYF.

This clonotype was seen at least ten times. The chain joins TRBV6-5 to TRBJ2-2; 8 nucleotides match TRBD2. Germline V lookup: CDR1 MNHEY, CDR2 SVGAGI. With V trimmed by 2 bases and J by 5 bases, 10 bases remained unmatched. The CDR3 is made up of 17 amino acids. In DNA, the CDR3 is TGTGCCAGCAGTTACACGGCCCGGGGGGGTTTGACCGGGGAGCTGTTTTTT. It codes for CASSYTARGGLTGELFF.

This clonotype came up many times. This sequence joins TRBV20-1 and TRBJ1-1, with D unresolved. CDR1 and CDR2 from the germline V gene are DFQATT and SNEGSKA (reference sequence). V was pared by 3 bases and J by 1 base, with 9 bases between. The CDR3 covers 13 residues. CDR3 sequence: CSASVDRNTEAFF. CDR3 in DNA: TGCAGTGCTAGCGTGGACCGGAACACTGAAGCTTTCTTT.

This clonotype was seen at least ten times. The CDR3: CASSSPDRGGNTIYF. The CDR3 coding sequence is TGTGCCAGCAGTTCACCGGACCGTGGGGGAAACACCATATATTTT. This sequence joins TRBV12-3 or TRBV12-4 and TRBJ1-3; D unresolved. CDR3 size: 15 residues. Between the trimmed V and J ends, which lost 4 bases and 4 bases, there was a span of 14 bases.

The chain carries TRBV20-1 and TRBJ2-3; the match to TRBD1 covers 10 bases. Germline CDR1 reads DFQATT; CDR2 reads SNEGSKA (reference sequence). This CDR3 is 14 amino acids long. V shed 5 bases and J 4 bases; nucleotides not matched to a gene: 6. CDR3 amino acids: CSAPGTGVADTQYF. The DNA for the CDR3 is TGCAGTGCTCCCGGGACAGGGGTCGCAGATACGCAGTATTTT.

This clonotype was counted ten times or more. The chain has TRBV29-1 and TRBJ2-7; 10 bases match TRBD1. With 6 bases clipped from V and 7 bases from J, the junction kept 3 bases outside the gene matches. The CDR3 loop spans 11 amino acids. Per the germline V gene, CDR1 is SQVTM and CDR2 is ANQGSEA. This CDR3 reads CSVGQGMEQYF. CDR3 DNA: TGCAGCGTGGGACAGGGGATGGAGCAGTACTTC.

This clonotype was seen repeatedly, ten times or more. This chain uses TRBV5-5 with TRBJ2-3; perhaps TRBD2 as D (7 bases). The CDR3 totals 13 residues. Per the germline V gene, CDR1 is SGHKS and CDR2 is YYEKEE (reference sequence). V was shortened by 4 bases and J by 6 bases, with 12 bases between the two germline ends. CDR3 region: CASSPGGPDTQYF. The CDR3 bases are TGTGCCAGCAGCCCCGGGGGGCCCGATACGCAGTATTTT.

This clonotype was seen repeatedly, ten times or more. The chain recombines TRBV20-1 with TRBJ2-5; 10 bases line up with TRBD2. Germline V gives CDR1 DFQATT, CDR2 SNEGSKA (reference sequence). This CDR3 has 14 residues. V dropped 3 bases and J dropped 5; count of bases not matched to a gene: 6. This CDR3 reads CSARASGGAETQYF. DNA for the CDR3: TGCAGTGCTAGGGCAAGCGGGGGGGCCGAGACCCAGTACTTC.

This clonotype was found many times. The chain combines TRBV2 with TRBJ1-4, with D uncertain. Trimming cost V 1 base and J 10 bases, with 7 bases left between them. Per the germline V gene, CDR1 is SNHLY and CDR2 is FYNNEI. CDR3 length: 12 amino acids. The CDR3 DNA is TGTGCCAGCAGTGAAGGTTTTGGAAAACTGTTTTTT. It specifies CASSEGFGKLFF.

This clonotype was recorded a few times. The CDR3 here is CATSKRTSGGADTQYF. The DNA for the CDR3 is TGTGCCACCAGCAAACGGACTAGCGGGGGGGCAGATACGCAGTATTTT. This chain links TRBV15 with TRBJ2-3; 15 bases match TRBD2. The CDR3 has 16 amino acids. J gave up 4 bases and V 4 bases, and 3 bases lay outside the gene matches. Germline CDR1 is LNHNV and CDR2 is YYDKDF (reference sequence).

This clonotype was counted many times. The chain links TRBV7-8 to TRBJ1-4; possibly TRBD1 for D (5 bases). Trimming cost V 4 bases and J 5 bases, with 11 bases left between them. Germline loops: CDR1 SGHVS, CDR2 FQNEAQ. The CDR3 sequence is 14 residues long. The CDR3 sequence is CASSSGTANEKLFF. CDR3 DNA sequence: TGTGCCAGCAGCTCCGGGACGGCCAATGAAAAACTGTTTTTT.